This T cell receptor beta chain was sequenced for a study of blood T cell repertoires in COVID-19. Whole-study context: Acute and convalescent COVID-19 specimens originated in the United States, Italy and Spain. PBMCs, B-cell-depleted T cells, or T cells provided the cDNA or gDNA that made up the material.

J gave up 4 bases and V 2 bases, and 4 bases lay outside the gene matches. The CDR3 is made up of 14 amino acids. Germline CDR1 and CDR2: SGHTA and FQGNSA. As handled by the study authors: Nucleated cell number was recorded as an estimate derived from reference gene primer amplification. Sequencing was performed with immunoSEQ multiplex PCR; in TCRdb, only in-frame clones are kept and a portion is missing. Clone size and V and J calls were adopted from that table, with D and trimming inferred from the DNA. This table holds roughly 100,000 clones, around 81% found once. Sequencing was done on a sample of peripheral blood. The V gene is TRBV7-2, the J gene TRBJ1-2, with TRBD1 matching over 7 bases. This sequence was found in a woman in her 70s with acute or convalescent COVID-19. DNA for the CDR3: TGTGCCAGCAGCTTACGACAGGGAGTCTATGGCTACACCTTC. As protein: CASSLRQGVYGYTF.